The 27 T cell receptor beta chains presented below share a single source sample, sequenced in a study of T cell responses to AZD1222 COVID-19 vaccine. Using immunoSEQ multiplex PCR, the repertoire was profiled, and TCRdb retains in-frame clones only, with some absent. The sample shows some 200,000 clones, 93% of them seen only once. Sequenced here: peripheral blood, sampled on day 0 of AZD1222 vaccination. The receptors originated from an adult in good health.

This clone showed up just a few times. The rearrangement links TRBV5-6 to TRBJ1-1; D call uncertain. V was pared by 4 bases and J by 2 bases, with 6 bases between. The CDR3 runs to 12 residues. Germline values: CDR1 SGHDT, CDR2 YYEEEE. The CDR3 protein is CASSLSNTEAFF. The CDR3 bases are TGTGCCAGCAGCCTTTCCAACACTGAAGCTTTCTTT.

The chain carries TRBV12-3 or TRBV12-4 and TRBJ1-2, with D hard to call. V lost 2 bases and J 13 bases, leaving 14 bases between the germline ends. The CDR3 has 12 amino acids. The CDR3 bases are TGTGCCAGCAGTTTAAATCGGGGAGGTGGCACCTTC. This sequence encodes CASSLNRGGGTF.

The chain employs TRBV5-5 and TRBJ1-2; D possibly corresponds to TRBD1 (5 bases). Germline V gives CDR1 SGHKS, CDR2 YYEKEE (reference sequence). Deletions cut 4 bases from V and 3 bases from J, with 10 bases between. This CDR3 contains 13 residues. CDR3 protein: CASSPPGDYGYTF. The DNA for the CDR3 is TGTGCCAGCAGCCCACCGGGGGACTATGGCTACACCTTC.

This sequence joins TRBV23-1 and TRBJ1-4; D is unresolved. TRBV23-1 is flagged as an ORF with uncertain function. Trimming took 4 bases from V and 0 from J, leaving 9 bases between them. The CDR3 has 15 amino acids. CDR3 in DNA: TGCGCCAGCAGTCTCCGACACGCAACTAATGAAAAACTGTTTTTT. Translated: CASSLRHATNEKLFF.

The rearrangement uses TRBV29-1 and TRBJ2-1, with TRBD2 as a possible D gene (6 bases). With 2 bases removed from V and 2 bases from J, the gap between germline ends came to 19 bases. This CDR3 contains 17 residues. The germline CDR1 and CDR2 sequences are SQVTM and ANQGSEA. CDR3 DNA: TGCAGCGTTGAACCCCCCCTAGGCGGGGAAACCTACAATGAGCAGTTCTTC. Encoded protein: CSVEPPLGGETYNEQFF.

The CDR3 loop is CASSLGGGQGNRRSGYTF. The CDR3 DNA reads as TGTGCCAGTAGCCTCGGGGGGGGACAGGGGAACAGGCGGAGTGGCTACACCTTC. The chain links TRBV19 to TRBJ1-2; 10 bases are shared with TRBD1. The V and J ends lost 6 bases and 7 bases, in that order; junction bases with no gene match: 20. The V gene's germline CDR1 is LNHDA and CDR2 SQIVND (reference sequence). The CDR3 has 18 amino acids. The variable domain in full, completed from reference TRBV19 and TRBJ1-2, reads DGGITQSPKYLFRKEGQNVTLSCEQNLNHDAMYWYRQDPGQGLRLIYYSQIVNDFQKGDIAEGYSVSREKKESFPLTVTSAQKNPTAFYLCASSLGGGQGNRRSGYTFGSGTRLTVV.

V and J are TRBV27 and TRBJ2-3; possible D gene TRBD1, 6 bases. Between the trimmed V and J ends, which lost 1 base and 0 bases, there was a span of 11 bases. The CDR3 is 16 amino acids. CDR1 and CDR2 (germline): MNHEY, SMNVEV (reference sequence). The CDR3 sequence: CASSLFGRGSTDTQYF. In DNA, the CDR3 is TGTGCCAGCAGTTTATTTGGCAGGGGAAGCACAGATACGCAGTATTTT.

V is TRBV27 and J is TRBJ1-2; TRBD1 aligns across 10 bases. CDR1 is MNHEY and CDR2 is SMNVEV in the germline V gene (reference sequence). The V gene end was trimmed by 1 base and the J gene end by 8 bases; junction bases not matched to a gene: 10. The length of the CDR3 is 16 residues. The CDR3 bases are TGTGCCAGCAGTTTATTAGCGACCGGGACAGGGGTAGGCTACACCTTC. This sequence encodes CASSLLATGTGVGYTF.

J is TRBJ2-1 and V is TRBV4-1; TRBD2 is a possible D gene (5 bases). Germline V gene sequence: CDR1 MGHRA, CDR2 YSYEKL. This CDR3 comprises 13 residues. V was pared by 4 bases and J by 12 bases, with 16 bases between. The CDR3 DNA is TGCGCCAGCAGCCTGGACTGGACGCTAGGGCAGTTCTTC. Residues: CASSLDWTLGQFF.

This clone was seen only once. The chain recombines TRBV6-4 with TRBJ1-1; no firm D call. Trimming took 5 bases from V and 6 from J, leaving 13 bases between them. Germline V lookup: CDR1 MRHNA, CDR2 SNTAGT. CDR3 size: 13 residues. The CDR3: CASSLNRGAEAFF. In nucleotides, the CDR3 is TGTGCCAGCAGTCTAAACCGTGGTGCTGAAGCTTTCTTT.

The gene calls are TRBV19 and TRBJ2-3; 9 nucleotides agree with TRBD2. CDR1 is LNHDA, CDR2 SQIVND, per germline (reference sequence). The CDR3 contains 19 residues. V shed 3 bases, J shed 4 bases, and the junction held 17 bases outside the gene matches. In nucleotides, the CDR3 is TGTGCCAGTAGTATCGAGTCGACGGTGGGGACTAGCAACCCAGATACGCAGTATTTT. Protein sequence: CASSIESTVGTSNPDTQYF.

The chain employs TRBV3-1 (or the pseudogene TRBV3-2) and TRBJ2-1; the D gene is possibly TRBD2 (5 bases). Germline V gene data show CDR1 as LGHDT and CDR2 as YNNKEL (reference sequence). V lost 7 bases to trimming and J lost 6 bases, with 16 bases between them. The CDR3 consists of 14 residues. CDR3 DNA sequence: TGTGCCAGCACCATGTTAGCGACGGGCAATGAGCAGTTCTTC. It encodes CASTMLATGNEQFF.

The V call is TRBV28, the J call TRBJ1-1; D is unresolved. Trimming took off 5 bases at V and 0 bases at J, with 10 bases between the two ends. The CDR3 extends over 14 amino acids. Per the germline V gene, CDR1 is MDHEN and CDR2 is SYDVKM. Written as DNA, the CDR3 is TGTGCCAGCAGTCGTGGGGTAATGAACACTGAAGCTTTCTTT. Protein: CASSRGVMNTEAFF.

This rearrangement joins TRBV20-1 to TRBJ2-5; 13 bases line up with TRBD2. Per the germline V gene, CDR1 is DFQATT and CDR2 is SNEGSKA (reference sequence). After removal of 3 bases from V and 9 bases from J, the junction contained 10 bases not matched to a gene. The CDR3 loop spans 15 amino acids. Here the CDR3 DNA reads TGCAGTGCTAGTAAGACTAGCGGGGGGAGTTGGGCCCAGTACTTC. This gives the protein CSASKTSGGSWAQYF.

Here the CDR3 DNA reads TGTGCTAGTGGGCGGGGACCACGATGGGCTGAAGCTTTCTTT. This translates into CASGRGPRWAEAFF. V is TRBV12-5 and J is TRBJ1-1, with D perhaps TRBD1 (5 bases). Trimming stripped 6 bases from V and 6 bases from J, with 17 bases between. CDR3 length: 14 residues. Germline-derived CDR1 and CDR2 are LGHNT and FRNRAP.

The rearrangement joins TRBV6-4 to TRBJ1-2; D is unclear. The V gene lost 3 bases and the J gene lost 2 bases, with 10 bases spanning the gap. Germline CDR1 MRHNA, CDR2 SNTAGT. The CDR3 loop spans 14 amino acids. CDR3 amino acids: CASSEQGRNYGYTF. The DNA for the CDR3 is TGTGCCAGCAGTGAACAAGGGAGGAACTATGGCTACACCTTC.

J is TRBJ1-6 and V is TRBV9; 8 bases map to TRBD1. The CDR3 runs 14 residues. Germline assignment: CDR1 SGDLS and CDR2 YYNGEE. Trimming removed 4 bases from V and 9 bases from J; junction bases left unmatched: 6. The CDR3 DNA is TGTGCCAGCAGCCCACAGGGGGACGGTTCACCCCTCCACTTT. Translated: CASSPQGDGSPLHF. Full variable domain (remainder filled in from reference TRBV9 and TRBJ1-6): DSGVTQTPKHLITATGQRVTLRCSPRSGDLSVYWYQQSLDQGLQFLIQYYNGEERAKGNILERFSAQQFPDLHSELNLSSLELGDSALYFCASSPQGDGSPLHFGNGTRLTVT.

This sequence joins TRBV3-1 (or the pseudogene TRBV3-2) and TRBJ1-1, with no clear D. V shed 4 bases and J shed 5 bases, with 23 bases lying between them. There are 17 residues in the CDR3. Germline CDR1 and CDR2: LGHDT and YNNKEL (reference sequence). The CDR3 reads CASSPGPRVKPGTEAFF. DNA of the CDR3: TGTGCCAGCAGCCCCGGGCCAAGGGTGAAACCCGGGACTGAAGCTTTCTTT.

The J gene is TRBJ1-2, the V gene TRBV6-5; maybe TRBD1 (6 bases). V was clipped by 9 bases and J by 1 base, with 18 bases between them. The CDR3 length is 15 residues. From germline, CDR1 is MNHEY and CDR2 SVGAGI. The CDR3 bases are TGTGCCAGTTCGTCGTCCGGGACAAGTAACTATGGCTACACCTTC. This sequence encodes CASSSSGTSNYGYTF.

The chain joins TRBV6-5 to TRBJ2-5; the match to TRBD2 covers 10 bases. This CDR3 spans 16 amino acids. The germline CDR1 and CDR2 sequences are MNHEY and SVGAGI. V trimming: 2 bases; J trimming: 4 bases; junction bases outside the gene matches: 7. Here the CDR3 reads CASSYSSSGRGETQYF. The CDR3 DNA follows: TGTGCCAGCAGTTACAGCTCTAGCGGGAGAGGAGAGACCCAGTACTTC.

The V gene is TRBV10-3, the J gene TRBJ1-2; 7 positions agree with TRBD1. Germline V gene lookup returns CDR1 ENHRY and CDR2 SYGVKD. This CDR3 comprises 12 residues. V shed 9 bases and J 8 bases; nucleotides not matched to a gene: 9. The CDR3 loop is CAMKGAGEGYTF. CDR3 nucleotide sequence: TGTGCCATGAAGGGGGCAGGGGAAGGCTACACCTTC.

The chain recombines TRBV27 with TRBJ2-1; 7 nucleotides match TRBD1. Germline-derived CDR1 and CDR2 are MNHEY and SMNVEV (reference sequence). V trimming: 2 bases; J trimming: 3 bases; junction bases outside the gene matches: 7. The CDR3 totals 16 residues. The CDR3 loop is CASSLNRGGRYNEQFF. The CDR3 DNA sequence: TGTGCCAGCAGTTTAAACAGGGGTGGGCGCTACAATGAGCAGTTCTTC.

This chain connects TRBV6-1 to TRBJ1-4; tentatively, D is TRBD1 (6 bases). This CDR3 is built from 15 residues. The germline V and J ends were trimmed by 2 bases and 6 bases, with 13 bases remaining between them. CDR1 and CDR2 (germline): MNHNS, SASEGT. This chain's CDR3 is CASSEMGRGHEKLFF. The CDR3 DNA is TGTGCCAGCAGTGAAATGGGCAGGGGACATGAAAAACTGTTTTTT.

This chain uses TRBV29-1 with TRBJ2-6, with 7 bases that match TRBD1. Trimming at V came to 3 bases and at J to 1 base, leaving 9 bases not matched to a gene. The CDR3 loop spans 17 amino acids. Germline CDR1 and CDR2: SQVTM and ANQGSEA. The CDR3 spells CSVEAGQEPSGANVLTF. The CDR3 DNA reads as TGCAGCGTTGAGGCCGGACAGGAGCCGTCTGGGGCCAACGTCCTGACTTTC.

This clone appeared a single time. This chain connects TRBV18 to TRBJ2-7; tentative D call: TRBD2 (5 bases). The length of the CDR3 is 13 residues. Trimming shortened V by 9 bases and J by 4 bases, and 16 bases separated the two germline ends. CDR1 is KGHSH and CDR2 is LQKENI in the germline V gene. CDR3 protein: CASSGLPRYEQYF. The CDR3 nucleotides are TGTGCCAGTTCGGGATTACCGCGATACGAGCAGTACTTC.

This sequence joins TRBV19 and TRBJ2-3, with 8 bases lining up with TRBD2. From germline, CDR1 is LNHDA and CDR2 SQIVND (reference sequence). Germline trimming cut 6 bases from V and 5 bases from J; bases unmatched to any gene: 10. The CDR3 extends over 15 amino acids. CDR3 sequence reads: CASRGAGTSLDTQYF. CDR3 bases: TGTGCCAGTAGAGGCGCGGGGACTAGTCTAGATACGCAGTATTTT.

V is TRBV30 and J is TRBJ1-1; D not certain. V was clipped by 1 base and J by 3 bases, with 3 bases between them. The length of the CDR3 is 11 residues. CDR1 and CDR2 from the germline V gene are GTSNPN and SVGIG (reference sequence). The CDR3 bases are TGTGCCTGGAGTGGTTACACTGAAGCTTTCTTT. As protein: CAWSGYTEAFF.